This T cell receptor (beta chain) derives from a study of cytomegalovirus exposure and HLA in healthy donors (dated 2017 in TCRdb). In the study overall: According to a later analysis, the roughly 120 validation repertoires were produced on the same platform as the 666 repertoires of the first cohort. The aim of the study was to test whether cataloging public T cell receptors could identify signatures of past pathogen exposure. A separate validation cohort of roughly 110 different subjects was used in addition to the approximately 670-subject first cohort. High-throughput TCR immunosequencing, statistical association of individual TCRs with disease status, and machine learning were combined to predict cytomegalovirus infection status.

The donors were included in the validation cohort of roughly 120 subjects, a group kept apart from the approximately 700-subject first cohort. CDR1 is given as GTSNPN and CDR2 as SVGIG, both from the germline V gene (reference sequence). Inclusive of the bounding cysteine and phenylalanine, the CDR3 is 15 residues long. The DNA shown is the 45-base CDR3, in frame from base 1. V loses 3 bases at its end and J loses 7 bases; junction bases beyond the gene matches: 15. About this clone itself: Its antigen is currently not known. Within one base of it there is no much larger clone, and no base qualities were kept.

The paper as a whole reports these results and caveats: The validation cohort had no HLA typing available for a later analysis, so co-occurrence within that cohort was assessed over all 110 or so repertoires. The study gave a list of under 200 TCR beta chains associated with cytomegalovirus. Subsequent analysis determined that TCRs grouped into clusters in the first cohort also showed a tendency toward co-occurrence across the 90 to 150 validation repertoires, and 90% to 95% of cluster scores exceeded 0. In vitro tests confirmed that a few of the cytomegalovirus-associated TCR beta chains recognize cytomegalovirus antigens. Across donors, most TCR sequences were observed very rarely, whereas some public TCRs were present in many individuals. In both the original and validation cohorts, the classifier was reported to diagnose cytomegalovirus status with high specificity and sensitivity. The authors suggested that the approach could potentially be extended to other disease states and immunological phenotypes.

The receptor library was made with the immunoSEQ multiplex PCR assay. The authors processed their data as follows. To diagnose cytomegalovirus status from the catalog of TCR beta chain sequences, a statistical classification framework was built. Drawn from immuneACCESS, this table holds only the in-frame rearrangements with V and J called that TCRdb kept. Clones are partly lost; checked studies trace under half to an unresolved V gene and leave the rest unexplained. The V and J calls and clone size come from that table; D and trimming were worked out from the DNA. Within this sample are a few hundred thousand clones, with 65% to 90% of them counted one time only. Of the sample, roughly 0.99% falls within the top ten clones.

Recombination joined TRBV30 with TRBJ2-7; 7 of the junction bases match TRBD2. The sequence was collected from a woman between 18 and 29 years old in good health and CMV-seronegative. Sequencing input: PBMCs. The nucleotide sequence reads TGTGCCTGGAGAGCCCTCGGGACTACCCATACGGAGCAGTACTTC. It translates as CAWRALGTTHTEQYF.